This T cell receptor (beta chain) emerged from a study of T cells after yellow fever vaccination. As TCR cDNA was made by 5'RACE template switching, a universal primer site and UMIs were added. TCRdb re-derived calls from the 5' RACE reads in MiXCR, one entry per CDR3 protein. The sample has 300,000 to 450,000 distinct CDR3 sequences, roughly 6.1% seen once; the top ten hold over 14%. The CDR3 is 15 amino acids. Germline-derived CDR1 and CDR2 are SNHLY and FYNNEI. With 8 bases removed from V and 2 bases from J, the gap between germline ends came to 18 bases. This clonotype has only a few counts. Its antigen is currently unknown. Whole-study results and caveats: Overlap between CD4 and CD8 compartments was detected for a small share of clonotypes. Clones that expanded after primary vaccination mostly reappeared after the booster (over 95% CD4, roughly 87% CD8). Though it reached lower strength, the secondary response hit its peak faster, day 5 versus 15.

V usage is TRBV2 and J usage is TRBJ1-1; a possible D gene is TRBD1 (6 bases). The material was PBMCs, obtained 5 days after the yellow fever booster vaccination. This receptor was obtained from a man aged 25-45 years who received the YFV17D yellow fever vaccine. DNA for the CDR3: TGTGCCAGCTCCGGGGCCCCCAGGGGAAACACTGAAGCTTTCTTT. Its protein is CASSGAPRGNTEAFF.